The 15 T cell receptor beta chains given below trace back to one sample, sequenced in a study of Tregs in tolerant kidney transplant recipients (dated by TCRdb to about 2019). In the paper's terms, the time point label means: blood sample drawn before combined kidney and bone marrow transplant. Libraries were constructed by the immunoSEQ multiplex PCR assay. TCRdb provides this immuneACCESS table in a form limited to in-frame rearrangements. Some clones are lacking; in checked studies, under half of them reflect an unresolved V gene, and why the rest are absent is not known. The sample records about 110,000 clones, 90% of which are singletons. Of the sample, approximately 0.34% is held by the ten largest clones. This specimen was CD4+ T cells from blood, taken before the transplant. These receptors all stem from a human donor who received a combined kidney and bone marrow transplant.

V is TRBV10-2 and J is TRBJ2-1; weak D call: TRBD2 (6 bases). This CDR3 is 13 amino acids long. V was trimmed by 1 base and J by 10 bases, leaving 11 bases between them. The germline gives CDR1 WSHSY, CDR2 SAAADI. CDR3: CASSELRRDEQFF. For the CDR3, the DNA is TGCGCCAGCAGTGAGTTGAGGAGGGACGAGCAGTTCTTC.

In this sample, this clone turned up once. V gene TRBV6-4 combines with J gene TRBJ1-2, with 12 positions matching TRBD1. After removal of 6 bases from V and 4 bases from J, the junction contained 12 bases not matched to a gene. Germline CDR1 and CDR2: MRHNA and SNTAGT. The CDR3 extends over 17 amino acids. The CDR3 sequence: CASSRLPGQGALYGYTF. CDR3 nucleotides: TGTGCCAGCAGCCGATTACCGGGACAGGGGGCCCTCTATGGCTACACCTTC.

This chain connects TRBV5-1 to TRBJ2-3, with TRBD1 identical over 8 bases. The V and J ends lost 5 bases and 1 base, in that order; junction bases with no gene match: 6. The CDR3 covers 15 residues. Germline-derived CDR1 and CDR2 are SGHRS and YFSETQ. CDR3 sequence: CASRPQGAGTDTQYF. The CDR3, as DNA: TGCGCCAGCAGGCCGCAGGGGGCCGGCACAGATACGCAGTATTTT.

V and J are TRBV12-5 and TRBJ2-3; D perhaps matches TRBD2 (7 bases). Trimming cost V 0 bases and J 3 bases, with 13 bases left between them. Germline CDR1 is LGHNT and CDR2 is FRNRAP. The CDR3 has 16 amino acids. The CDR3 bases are TGTGCTAGTGGTTTGGTAGGCGGGGGCAATACAGATACGCAGTATTTT. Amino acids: CASGLVGGGNTDTQYF.

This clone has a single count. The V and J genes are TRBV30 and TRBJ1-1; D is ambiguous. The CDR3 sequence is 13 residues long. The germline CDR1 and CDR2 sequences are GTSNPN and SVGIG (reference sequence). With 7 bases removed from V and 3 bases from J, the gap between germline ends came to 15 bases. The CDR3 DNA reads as TGTGCCTCCACTCGGGCGAGGGACACTGAAGCTTTCTTT. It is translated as CASTRARDTEAFF.

The CDR3 loop reads CASSLGGASYEQYF. The CDR3 region has the DNA TGTGCCAGTAGTTTGGGGGGGGCCTCCTACGAGCAGTACTTC. The genes are TRBV19 and TRBJ2-7; D might be TRBD2 (7 bases). The length of the CDR3 is 14 residues. CDR1 LNHDA and CDR2 SQIVND come from the germline V gene (reference sequence). The germline V and J ends were trimmed by 5 bases and 0 bases, with 11 bases remaining between them.

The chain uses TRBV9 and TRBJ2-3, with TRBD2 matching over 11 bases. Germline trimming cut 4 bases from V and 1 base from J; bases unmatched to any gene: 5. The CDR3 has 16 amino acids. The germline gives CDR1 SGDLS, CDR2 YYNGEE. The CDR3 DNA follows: TGTGCCAGCAGCTTGAAGGGACTAGCGGGCACAGATACGCAGTATTTT. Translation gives CASSLKGLAGTDTQYF.

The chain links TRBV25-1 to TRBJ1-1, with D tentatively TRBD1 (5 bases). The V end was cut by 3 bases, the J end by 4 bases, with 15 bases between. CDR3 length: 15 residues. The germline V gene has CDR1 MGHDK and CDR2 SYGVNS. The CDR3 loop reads CASSDPLGGGTEAFF. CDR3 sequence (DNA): TGTGCCAGCAGTGACCCCCTCGGCGGGGGCACTGAAGCTTTCTTT.

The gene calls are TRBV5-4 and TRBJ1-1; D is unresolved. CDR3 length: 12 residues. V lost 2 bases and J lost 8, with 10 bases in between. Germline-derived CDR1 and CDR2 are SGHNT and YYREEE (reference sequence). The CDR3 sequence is CASSFGSQEAFF. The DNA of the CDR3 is TGTGCCAGCAGCTTTGGCTCCCAGGAAGCTTTCTTT.

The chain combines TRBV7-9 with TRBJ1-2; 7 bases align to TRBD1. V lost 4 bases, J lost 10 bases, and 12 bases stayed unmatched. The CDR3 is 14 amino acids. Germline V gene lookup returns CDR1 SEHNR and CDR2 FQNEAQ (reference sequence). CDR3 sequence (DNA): TGTGCCAGCAGCTCCCGCGGGACAGAAGATCACTACACCTTC. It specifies CASSSRGTEDHYTF. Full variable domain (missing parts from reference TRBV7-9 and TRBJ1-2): DTGVSQNPRHKITKRGQNVTFRCDPISEHNRLYWYRQTLGQGPEFLTYFQNEAQLEKSRLLSDRFSAERPKGSFSTLEIQRTEQGDSAMYLCASSSRGTEDHYTFGSGTRLTVV.

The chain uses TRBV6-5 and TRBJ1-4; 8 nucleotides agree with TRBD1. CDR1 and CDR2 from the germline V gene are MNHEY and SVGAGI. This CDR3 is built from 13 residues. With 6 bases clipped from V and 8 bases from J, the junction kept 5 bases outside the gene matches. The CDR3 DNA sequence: TGTGCCAGCAGCGGACAGGGCTCCGAAAAACTGTTTTTT. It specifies CASSGQGSEKLFF.

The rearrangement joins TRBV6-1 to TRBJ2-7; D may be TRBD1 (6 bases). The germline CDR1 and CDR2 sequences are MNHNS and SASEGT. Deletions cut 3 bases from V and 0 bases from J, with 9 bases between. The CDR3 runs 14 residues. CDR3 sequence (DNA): TGTGCCAGCAGTGACTCGGACAGCTCCTACGAGCAGTACTTC. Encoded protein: CASSDSDSSYEQYF.

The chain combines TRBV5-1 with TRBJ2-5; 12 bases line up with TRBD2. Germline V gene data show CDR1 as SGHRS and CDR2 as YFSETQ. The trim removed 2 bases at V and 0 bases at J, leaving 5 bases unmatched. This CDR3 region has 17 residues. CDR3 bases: TGCGCCAGCAGCTTACTAGCGGGGGGCCTGTACCAAGAGACCCAGTACTTC. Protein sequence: CASSLLAGGLYQETQYF.

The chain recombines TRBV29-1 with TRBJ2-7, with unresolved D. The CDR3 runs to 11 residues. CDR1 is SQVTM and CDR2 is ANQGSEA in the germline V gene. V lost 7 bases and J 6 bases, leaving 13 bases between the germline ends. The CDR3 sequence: CSALGSGEQYF. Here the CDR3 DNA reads TGCAGCGCACTCGGGTCTGGCGAGCAGTACTTC.

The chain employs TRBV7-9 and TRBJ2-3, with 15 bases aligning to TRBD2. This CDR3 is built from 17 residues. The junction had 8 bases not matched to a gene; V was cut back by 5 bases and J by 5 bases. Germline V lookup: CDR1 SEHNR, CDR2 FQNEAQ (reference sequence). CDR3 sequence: CASSLGLAGGPGDTQYF. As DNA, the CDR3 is TGTGCCAGCAGCCTAGGACTAGCGGGGGGGCCGGGAGATACGCAGTATTTT.